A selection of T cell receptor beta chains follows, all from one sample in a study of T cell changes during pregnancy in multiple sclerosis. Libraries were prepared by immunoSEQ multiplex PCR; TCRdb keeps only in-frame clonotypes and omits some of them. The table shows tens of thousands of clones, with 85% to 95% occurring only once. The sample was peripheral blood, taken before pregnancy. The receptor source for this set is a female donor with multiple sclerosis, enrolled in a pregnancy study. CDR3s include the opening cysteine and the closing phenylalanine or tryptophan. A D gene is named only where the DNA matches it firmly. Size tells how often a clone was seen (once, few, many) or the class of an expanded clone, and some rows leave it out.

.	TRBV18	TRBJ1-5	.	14	TGTGCCAGCTCACAAGGGGCGGTAGATCAGCCCCAGCATTTT	CASSQGAVDQPQHF
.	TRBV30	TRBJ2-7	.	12	TGTGCCTGGAGTTTATCGGTGTACGAGCAGTACTTC	CAWSLSVYEQYF
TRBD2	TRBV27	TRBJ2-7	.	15	TGTGCCAGCAGTCCCTGGACTAGCGGGACCTACGAGCAGTACTTC	CASSPWTSGTYEQYF
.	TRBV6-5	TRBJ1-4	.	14	TGTGCCAGCACCTCTAGTCAGTCTAATGAAAAACTGTTTTTT	CASTSSQSNEKLFF
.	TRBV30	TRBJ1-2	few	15	TGTGCCTGGAGTCGCCTCAGGGCACTAGCCTATGGCTACACCTTC	CAWSRLRALAYGYTF
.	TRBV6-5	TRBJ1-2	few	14	TGTGCCAGCAGTTACTCGACAGAGGCCTATGGCTACACCTTC	CASSYSTEAYGYTF
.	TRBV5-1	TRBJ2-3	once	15	TGCGCCAGCAGCTTGGGACAGGCTTCCGGAGATACGCAGTATTTT	CASSLGQASGDTQYF
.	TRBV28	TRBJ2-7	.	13	TGTGCCAGCAGTTTAAGAGTTCCCTACGAGCAGTACTTC	CASSLRVPYEQYF
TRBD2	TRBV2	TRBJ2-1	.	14	TGTGCCAGCACCTTAGCGGGAGTAGGGAATGAGCAGTTCTTC	CASTLAGVGNEQFF
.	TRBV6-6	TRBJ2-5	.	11	TGTGCCAGCAGTTCACAAGAGACCCAGTACTTC	CASSSQETQYF
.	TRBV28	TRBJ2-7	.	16	TGTGCCAGCAGTTCCGGGACGGGACACAGCTCCTACGAGCAGTACTTC	CASSSGTGHSSYEQYF
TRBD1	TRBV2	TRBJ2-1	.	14	TGTGCCAGCAGGGACAGGTCCGGGAACAATGAGCAGTTCTTC	CASRDRSGNNEQFF
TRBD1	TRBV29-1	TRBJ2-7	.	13	TGCAGCGCGACCCGGGACAGGGTAGACGAGCAGTACTTC	CSATRDRVDEQYF
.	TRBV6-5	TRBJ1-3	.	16	TGTGCCAGCAGTTACTCCCGTGGAGGGGCGGGAAACACCATATATTTT	CASSYSRGGAGNTIYF
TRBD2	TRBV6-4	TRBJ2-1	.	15	TGTGCCAGCAGTGACTCTGGCGGGAGTGGGGATGAGCAGTTCTTC	CASSDSGGSGDEQFF
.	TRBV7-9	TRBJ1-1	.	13	TGTGCCAGCAGCTTAATGGGGGGCACTGAAGCTTTCTTT	CASSLMGGTEAFF
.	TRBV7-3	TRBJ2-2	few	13	TGTGCCAGCGGGGCCAGGGGCTCCGGGGAGCTGTTTTTT	CASGARGSGELFF
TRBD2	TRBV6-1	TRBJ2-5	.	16	TGTGCCAGCAGTGGGACTAGCGGGGGCCTCCCCGAGACCCAGTACTTC	CASSGTSGGLPETQYF
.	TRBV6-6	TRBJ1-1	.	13	TGTGCCAGCTCGCCGGGGTTCGGGACTGAAGCTTTCTTT	CASSPGFGTEAFF
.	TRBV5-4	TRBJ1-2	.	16	TGTGCCAGCAGCTTGGCGGGGGGAACCAAAAACTATGGCTACACCTTC	CASSLAGGTKNYGYTF
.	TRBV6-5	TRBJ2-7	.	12	TGTGCCAGCAGTTACTCCGGTGTCGAGCAGTACTTC	CASSYSGVEQYF
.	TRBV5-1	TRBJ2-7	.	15	TGCGCCAGCAGCTTGTCGCAGGGTACTGCACACGAGCAGTACTTC	CASSLSQGTAHEQYF
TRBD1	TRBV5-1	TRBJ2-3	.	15	TGCGCCAGCAGCCCGGCGGGACAGGGGGGAGATACGCAGTATTTT	CASSPAGQGGDTQYF
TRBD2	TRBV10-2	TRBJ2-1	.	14	TGCGCCAGCAGTGATAGGCGGGAGCGGGATGAGCAGTTCTTC	CASSDRRERDEQFF
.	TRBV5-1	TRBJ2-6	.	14	TGCGCCAGCAGCGGGCAGGGGGGGGCCAACGTCCTGACTTTC	CASSGQGGANVLTF
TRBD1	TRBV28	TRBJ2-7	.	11	TGTGCCATAAGACAGGGCTACGAGCAGTACTTC	CAIRQGYEQYF
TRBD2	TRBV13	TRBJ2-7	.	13	TGTGCCAGCAGCCGTAGCGGGAGCGACGAGCAGTACTTC	CASSRSGSDEQYF
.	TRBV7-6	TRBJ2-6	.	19	TGTGCCAGCAGCTTAGGGTTCAGGGAAGGGCAGTCTGGGGCCAACGTCCTGACTTTC	CASSLGFREGQSGANVLTF
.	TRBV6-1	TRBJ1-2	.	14	TGTGCCAGCAGTGAAGATGGGGGGAAGGGGGGCTACACCTTC	CASSEDGGKGGYTF
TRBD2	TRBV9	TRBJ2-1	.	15	TGTGCCAGCAGCGTAGGGGGACTAGCGGGAGATGAGCAGTTCTTC	CASSVGGLAGDEQFF
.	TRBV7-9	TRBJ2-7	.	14	TGTGCCAGCAGCTTAGCGGGGCGACCCTACGAGCAGTACTTC	CASSLAGRPYEQYF
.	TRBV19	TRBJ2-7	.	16	TGTGCCAGTAGTACCGCTCCGGGACTGGGAAATTTTGGGCAGTACTTC	CASSTAPGLGNFGQYF
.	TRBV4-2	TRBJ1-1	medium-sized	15	TGTGCCAGCAGCCCCCAGGACACCCCGGGCACTGAAGCTTTCTTT	CASSPQDTPGTEAFF
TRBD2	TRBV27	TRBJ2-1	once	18	TGTGCCAGCAGTTTCCCGTTCCGGGGGGGGAAGGACAACAATGAGCAGTTCTTC	CASSFPFRGGKDNNEQFF
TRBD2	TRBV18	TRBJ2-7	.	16	TGTGCCAGCTCACCACTAATTCTAGCGGGAGCTTACGAGCAGTACTTC	CASSPLILAGAYEQYF
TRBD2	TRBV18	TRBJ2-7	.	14	TGTGCCAGCTCACCATCCGGGAGGCCGGACGAGCAGTACTTC	CASSPSGRPDEQYF
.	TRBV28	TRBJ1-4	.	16	TGTGCCAGCAGTTTAAGTACCGGACAGCCAAATGAAAAACTGTTTTTT	CASSLSTGQPNEKLFF
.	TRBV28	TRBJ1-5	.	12	TGTGCCAGCAGTTTCTTCGGTCAGCCCCAGCATTTT	CASSFFGQPQHF
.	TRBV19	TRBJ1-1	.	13	TGTGCCAGTAGTATCAAGGAGCCGACTGAAGCTTTCTTT	CASSIKEPTEAFF
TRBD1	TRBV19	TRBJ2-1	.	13	TGTGCCAGTAGTATGACAGGGGTCAATGAGCAGTTCTTC	CASSMTGVNEQFF
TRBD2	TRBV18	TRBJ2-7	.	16	TGTGCCAGCTCACCAGGACTAGCGGGAGTCACCTACGAGCAGTACTTC	CASSPGLAGVTYEQYF
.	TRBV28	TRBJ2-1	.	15	TGTGCCAGCCGAACCGGGACATCCTCCTACAATGAGCAGTTCTTC	CASRTGTSSYNEQFF
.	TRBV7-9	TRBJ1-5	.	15	TGTGCCAGCAGCTCGGACATTTATAGCAATCAGCCCCAGCATTTT	CASSSDIYSNQPQHF
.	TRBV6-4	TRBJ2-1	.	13	TGTGCCAGCAGTGACACCACCGCCGGCGGGAAATTCTTC	CASSDTTAGGKFF
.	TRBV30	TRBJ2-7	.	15	TGTGCCTGGAGTTTGTGGGGGCAGTGGAGCAACGAGCAGTACTTC	CAWSLWGQWSNEQYF
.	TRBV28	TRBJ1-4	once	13	TGTGCCAGCAGCGGTTCGGCGCGGGAAAAACTGTTTTTT	CASSGSAREKLFF
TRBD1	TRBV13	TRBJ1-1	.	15	TGTGCCAGCAGCGGGGACAGGGGAGGAAGCACTGAAGCTTTCTTT	CASSGDRGGSTEAFF
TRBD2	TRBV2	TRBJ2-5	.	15	TGTGCCAGCAAAAAGGTCCTAGCGGGAGTCGAGACCCAGTACTTC	CASKKVLAGVETQYF
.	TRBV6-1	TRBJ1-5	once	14	TGTGCCAGCAGTAGCCGGGGTGGGCGCCAGCCCCAGCATTTT	CASSSRGGRQPQHF
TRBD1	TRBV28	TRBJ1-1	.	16	TGTGCCAGCGACGCACCCCGACCAGGGGGGAACACTGAAGCTTTCTTT	CASDAPRPGGNTEAFF
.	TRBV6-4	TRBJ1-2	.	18	TGTGCCAGCAGTGAGATTCGGACAGAATTGCCCCCCACTGGTGGCTACACCTTC	CASSEIRTELPPTGGYTF